This T cell receptor beta chain was captured in a study of neurological immune-mediated disorders. Findings and limits, study-wide: There were no CDR3 amino acid sequences shared by expanded clones across subjects, a result suggesting private repertoires in all groups. One cluster of related CDR3 sequences contained, by phylogenetic grouping, the repertoires of 18 of 34 multiple sclerosis patients and formed a possible signature. In HTLV-1-associated myelopathy, TCR clonal expansion was greatest, and in multiple sclerosis it was least, below healthy controls.

This clonotype appeared many times. Its antigen is unidentified. Per sequencing run, 15-18 subjects together gave over 160 million TCR-beta sequences. TCRdb analysed the 5' RACE reads with MiXCR anew, one entry per CDR3 protein. Among some 34,000 distinct CDR3 sequences listed, 1.5% were seen once. The germline V and J ends were trimmed by 6 bases and 4 bases, with 16 bases remaining between them. This CDR3 is 15 amino acids long. Sample: PBMCs. This TCR came from a woman aged 25 to 45 with multiple sclerosis. This chain connects TRBV12-3 or TRBV12-4 to TRBJ2-1, with D tentatively TRBD1 (6 bases). CDR3 in amino acids: CASRGAVTSYNEQFF. The CDR3 region has the DNA TGTGCCAGCAGGGGGGCGGTAACGTCTTACAATGAGCAGTTCTTC.